Each of the 9 T cell receptor beta chains below was sequenced from the same sample in a study of Graves' ophthalmopathy and Graves' hyperthyroidism. RNA transcripts provided the template for amplifying TCR beta CDR3 regions. Following a first-round RT-PCR that used HTBI primers, a second-round multiplex PCR was carried out. Each CDR3 protein is one row after TCRdb ran MiXCR on the multiplex PCR reads. The data contain more than 1,000,000 distinct CDR3 sequences, about two fifths of them singletons. What was sequenced was peripheral blood or thyroid tissue (not recorded which). The receptors derive from an adult man with Graves' hyperthyroidism.

This chain links TRBV27 with TRBJ1-1; D is possibly TRBD1 (5 bases). Germline-derived CDR1 and CDR2 are MNHEY and SMNVEV (reference sequence). CDR3 length: 14 residues. With 5 bases removed from V and 6 bases from J, the gap between germline ends came to 16 bases. The CDR3 DNA sequence: TGTGCCAGCAGTCTTATGGGGGGGAAGTCTGAAGCTTTCTTT. Its protein is CASSLMGGKSEAFF.

The rearrangement links TRBV30 to TRBJ1-5; unclear D gene. From germline, CDR1 is GTSNPN and CDR2 SVGIG (reference sequence). The CDR3 has 13 residues. Trimming took 0 bases from V and 6 from J, leaving 9 bases between them. Here the CDR3 DNA reads TGTGCCTGGAGTGTACTACGGGGTCAGCCCCAGCATTTT. This translates into CAWSVLRGQPQHF. The whole variable domain, filled in from reference TRBV30 and TRBJ1-5, reads SQTIHQWPATLVQPVGSPLSLECTVEGTSNPNLYWYRQAAGRGLQLLFYSVGIGQISSEVPQNLSASRPQDRQFILSSKKLLLSDSGFYLCAWSVLRGQPQHFGDGTRLSIL.

The chain employs TRBV5-5 and TRBJ2-3; TRBD1 or TRBD2 may be the D gene (5 bases each). The CDR3 runs 16 residues. CDR1 is SGHKS, CDR2 YYEKEE, per germline (reference sequence). V lost 0 bases and J 2 bases, leaving 13 bases between the germline ends. The CDR3 loop reads CASSLGQRRSTDTQYF. Written as DNA, the CDR3 is TGTGCCAGCAGCTTGGGACAGCGGAGGTCCACAGATACGCAGTATTTT.

The genes are TRBV2 and TRBJ2-2; D unclear. Germline CDR1 SNHLY, CDR2 FYNNEI. V lost 7 bases to trimming and J lost 6 bases, with 12 bases between them. The CDR3 loop spans 13 amino acids. The CDR3 protein is CASTYLYSGELFF. The CDR3 coding sequence is TGTGCCAGCACCTACTTATACTCCGGGGAGCTGTTTTTT.

V and J are TRBV19 and TRBJ2-5; 13 bases line up with TRBD2. The CDR3 is made up of 16 amino acids. Unmatched junction bases numbered 10, after V lost 9 bases and J lost 3 bases. Germline CDR1 LNHDA, CDR2 SQIVND (reference sequence). CDR3 amino acids: CASRLAGGGGKETQYF. Written as DNA, the CDR3 is TGTGCCAGCAGACTAGCGGGAGGCGGAGGGAAAGAGACCCAGTACTTC.

The genes are TRBV7-9 and TRBJ2-7; D is possibly TRBD1 or TRBD2 (5 bases each). V lost 3 bases, J lost 2 bases, and 14 bases lay in between. Germline values: CDR1 SEHNR, CDR2 FQNEAQ (reference sequence). This CDR3 is 15 amino acids long. The CDR3 nucleotides are TGTGCCAGCAGCTTGGACCCCGGGACGACCTACGAGCAGTACTTC. Residues: CASSLDPGTTYEQYF.

Points on this clonotype: With a much larger clone just one base away, this may be a read error. The gene calls are TRBV6-1 and TRBJ1-5; D is ambiguous. This CDR3 has 12 residues. In germline, CDR1 is MNHNS, CDR2 SASEGT. The CDR3 DNA reads TGTGTCAGCAGTTCGGGCTGGCAGCCCCAGCATTTT. Residues: CVSSSGWQPQHF.

This clonotype has at least ten counts. This sequence joins TRBV28 and TRBJ2-6; D remains unclear. CDR1 and CDR2 from the germline V gene are MDHEN and SYDVKM. Between the trimmed V and J ends, which lost 6 bases and 2 bases, there was a span of 11 bases. This CDR3 comprises 15 residues. The CDR3 DNA reads as TGTGCCAGCAGCAGAGTAGGAGCTGGGGCCAACGTCCTGACTTTC. Its translation: CASSRVGAGANVLTF. The complete variable domain, with remaining parts taken from reference TRBV28 and TRBJ2-6, reads DVKVTQSSRYLVKRTGEKVFLECVQDMDHENMFWYRQDPGLGLRLIYFSYDVKMKEKGDIPEGYSVSREKKERFSLILESASTNQTSMYLCASSRVGAGANVLTFGAGSRLTVL.

Many counts were recorded for this clonotype. The V call is TRBV7-8, the J call TRBJ2-5; D gene ambiguous. The CDR3 has 14 residues. Germline CDR1 reads SGHVS; CDR2 reads FQNEAQ. Trimming left V 4 bases short and J 5 bases short, with 14 bases between. This CDR3 is CASSWVANGETQYF. The CDR3, as DNA: TGTGCCAGCAGCTGGGTTGCTAACGGCGAGACCCAGTACTTC. The whole variable domain, filled in from reference TRBV7-8 and TRBJ2-5, reads GAGVSQSPRYKVAKRGQDVALRCDPISGHVSLFWYQQALGQGPEFLTYFQNEAQLDKSGLPSDRFFAERPEGSVSTLKIQRTQQEDSAVYLCASSWVANGETQYFGPGTRLLVL.